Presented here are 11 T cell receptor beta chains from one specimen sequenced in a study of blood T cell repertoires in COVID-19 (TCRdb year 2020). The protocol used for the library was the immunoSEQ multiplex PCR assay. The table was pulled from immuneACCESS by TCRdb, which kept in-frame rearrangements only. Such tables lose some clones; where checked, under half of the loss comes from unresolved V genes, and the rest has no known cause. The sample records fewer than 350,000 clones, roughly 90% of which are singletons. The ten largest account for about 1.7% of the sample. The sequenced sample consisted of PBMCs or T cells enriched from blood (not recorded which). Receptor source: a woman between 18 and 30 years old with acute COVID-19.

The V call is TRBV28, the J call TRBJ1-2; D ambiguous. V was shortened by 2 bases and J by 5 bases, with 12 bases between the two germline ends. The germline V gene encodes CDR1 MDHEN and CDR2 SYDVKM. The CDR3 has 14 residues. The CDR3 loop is CASSLRQATYGYTF. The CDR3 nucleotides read TGTGCCAGCAGTTTACGTCAGGCAACTTATGGCTACACCTTC.

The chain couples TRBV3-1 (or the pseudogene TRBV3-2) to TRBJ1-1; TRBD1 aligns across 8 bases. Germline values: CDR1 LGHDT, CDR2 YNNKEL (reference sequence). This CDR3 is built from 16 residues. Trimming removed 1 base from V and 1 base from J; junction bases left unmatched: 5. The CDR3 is CASSQVRTGRNTEAFF. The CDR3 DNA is TGTGCCAGCAGCCAAGTCAGGACAGGGAGGAACACTGAAGCTTTCTTT.

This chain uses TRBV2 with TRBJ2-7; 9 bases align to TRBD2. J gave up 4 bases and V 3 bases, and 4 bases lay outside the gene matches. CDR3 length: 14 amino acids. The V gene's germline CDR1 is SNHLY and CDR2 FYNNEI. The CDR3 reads CASSDVAGVYEQYF. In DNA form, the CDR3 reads TGTGCCAGCAGTGACGTAGCGGGAGTGTACGAGCAGTACTTC.

The DNA of the CDR3 is TGTGCCAGCAGTGACAGGGTCCCCTACGAGCAGTACTTC. Translated: CASSDRVPYEQYF. The rearrangement joins TRBV12-3 or TRBV12-4 to TRBJ2-7; 7 bases are a match to TRBD1. V dropped 5 bases and J dropped 2; count of bases not matched to a gene: 3. The CDR3 contains 13 residues.

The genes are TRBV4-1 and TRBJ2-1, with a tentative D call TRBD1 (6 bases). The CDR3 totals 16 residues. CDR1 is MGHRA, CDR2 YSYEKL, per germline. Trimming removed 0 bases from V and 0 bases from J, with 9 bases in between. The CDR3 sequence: CASSQETGLSYNEQFF. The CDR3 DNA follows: TGCGCCAGCAGCCAAGAGACAGGCCTCTCCTACAATGAGCAGTTCTTC.

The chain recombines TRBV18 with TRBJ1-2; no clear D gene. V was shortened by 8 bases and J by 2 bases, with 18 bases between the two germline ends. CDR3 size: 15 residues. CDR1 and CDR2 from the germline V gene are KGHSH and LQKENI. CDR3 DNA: TGTGCCAGCAGGGAGTTAGAGGGTGCAAACTATGGCTACACCTTC. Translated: CASRELEGANYGYTF.

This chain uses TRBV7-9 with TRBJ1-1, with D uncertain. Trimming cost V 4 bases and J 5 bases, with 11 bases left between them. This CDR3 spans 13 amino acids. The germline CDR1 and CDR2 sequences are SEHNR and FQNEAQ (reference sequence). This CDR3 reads CASSYGGWTEAFF. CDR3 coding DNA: TGTGCCAGCAGCTATGGAGGGTGGACTGAAGCTTTCTTT.

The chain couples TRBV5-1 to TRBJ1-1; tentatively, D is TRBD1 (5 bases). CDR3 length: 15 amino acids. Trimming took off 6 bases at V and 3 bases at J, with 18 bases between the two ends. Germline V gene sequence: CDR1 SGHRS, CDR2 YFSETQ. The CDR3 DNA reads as TGCGCCAGCACCCTAGAATTCAGGGAGGACACTGAAGCTTTCTTT. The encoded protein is CASTLEFREDTEAFF.

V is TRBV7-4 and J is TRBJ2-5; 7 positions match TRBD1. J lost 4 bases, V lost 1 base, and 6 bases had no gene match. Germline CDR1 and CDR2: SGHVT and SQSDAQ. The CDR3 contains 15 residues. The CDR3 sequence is CASSLEWTGLETQYF. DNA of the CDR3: TGTGCCAGCAGCTTAGAGTGGACAGGCCTAGAGACCCAGTACTTC.

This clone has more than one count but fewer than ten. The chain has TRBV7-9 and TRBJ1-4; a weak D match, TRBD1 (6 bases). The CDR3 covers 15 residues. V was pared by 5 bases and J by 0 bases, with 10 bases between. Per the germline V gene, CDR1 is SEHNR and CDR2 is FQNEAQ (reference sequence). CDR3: CASSKGGATNEKLFF. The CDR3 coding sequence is TGTGCCAGCAGCAAAGGGGGGGCAACTAATGAAAAACTGTTTTTT.

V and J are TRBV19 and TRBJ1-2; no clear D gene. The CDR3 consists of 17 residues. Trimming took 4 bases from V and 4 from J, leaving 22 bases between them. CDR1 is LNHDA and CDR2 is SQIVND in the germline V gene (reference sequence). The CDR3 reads CASSTSTQAPPSYGYTF. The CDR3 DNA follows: TGTGCCAGTAGTACGTCCACTCAAGCCCCACCGAGCTATGGCTACACCTTC. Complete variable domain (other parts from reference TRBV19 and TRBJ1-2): DGGITQSPKYLFRKEGQNVTLSCEQNLNHDAMYWYRQDPGQGLRLIYYSQIVNDFQKGDIAEGYSVSREKKESFPLTVTSAQKNPTAFYLCASSTSTQAPPSYGYTFGSGTRLTVV.